The rows below give T cell receptor beta chains drawn from one sample of a study of blood T cell repertoires in COVID-19. TCRdb's copy holds only in-frame clones and misses some; the assay was immunoSEQ multiplex PCR. This sample has about 250,000 clones, with 85% to 90% found just once. Sequences were obtained from peripheral blood. These receptors came from an elderly man with acute or convalescent COVID-19. Each CDR3 is given with its conserved first and last residue. Clone size, where shown, is once, few, many, or a class for clones that have expanded.

V gene	clone size	J gene	CDR3 length	CDR3 protein
TRBV27	NA	TRBJ1-2	16	CASSPLRQGRGGGYTF
TRBV6-5	NA	TRBJ1-5	15	CASSSDRDSNQPQHF
TRBV28	once	TRBJ1-6	14	CASSWGQNNSPLHF
TRBV27	NA	TRBJ1-1	16	CASSPQPGQGNTEAFF
TRBV5-5	NA	TRBJ1-5	16	CASSVTAGPSYQPQHF
TRBV5-1	NA	TRBJ2-7	13	CASSLEMDRTRAF
TRBV28	many	TRBJ1-1	12	CASDHGNTEAFF
TRBV27	NA	TRBJ1-5	15	CASSDRGLSNQPQHF
TRBV4-1	NA	TRBJ2-5	17	CASSQDRGLAGEETQYF
TRBV3-1/TRBV3-2	NA	TRBJ2-1	18	CASSQGRKGAGGPGEQFF
TRBV14	NA	TRBJ2-2	16	CASSPLRDRAAGELFF
TRBV2	NA	TRBJ2-3	14	CASSGTSARGTQYF
TRBV3-1/TRBV3-2	once	TRBJ1-2	14	CASSQDVFGYGYTF
TRBV12-3/TRBV12-4	NA	TRBJ2-5	11	CASSLQETQYF
TRBV27	NA	TRBJ1-5	13	CASAGQGDRPQHF
TRBV5-6	NA	TRBJ2-5	14	CASSLVLAGVTQYF
TRBV25-1	NA	TRBJ2-2	14	CASSPGTYTGELFF
TRBV7-7	NA	TRBJ2-2	12	CASSPNTGELFF
TRBV19	NA	TRBJ2-7	15	CASSIDGTATYEQYF
TRBV11-1	NA	TRBJ1-6	15	CASSQMAEINSPLHF
TRBV6-5	NA	TRBJ1-4	15	CASRREGGFEGKLFF
TRBV5-1	NA	TRBJ1-5	11	CASSQYQPQHF
TRBV6-5	NA	TRBJ1-1	15	CASRPPTGSNTEAFF
TRBV14	NA	TRBJ1-3	15	CASSLWRGIGNTIYF
TRBV5-1	NA	TRBJ1-2	16	CASSASGTGNLNGYTF
TRBV10-3	NA	TRBJ1-6	14	CAISGTGSDSPLHF
TRBV11-3	NA	TRBJ1-2	16	CASSLVWRVADYGYTF
TRBV7-3	NA	TRBJ2-2	13	CASSLQGNGELFF
TRBV10-3	NA	TRBJ1-2	17	CAISDPFTGAVNYGYTF
TRBV7-3	NA	TRBJ1-1	13	CASSFSGTDEAFF
TRBV24-1	few	TRBJ2-1	16	CATSDRGQGAGNEQFF